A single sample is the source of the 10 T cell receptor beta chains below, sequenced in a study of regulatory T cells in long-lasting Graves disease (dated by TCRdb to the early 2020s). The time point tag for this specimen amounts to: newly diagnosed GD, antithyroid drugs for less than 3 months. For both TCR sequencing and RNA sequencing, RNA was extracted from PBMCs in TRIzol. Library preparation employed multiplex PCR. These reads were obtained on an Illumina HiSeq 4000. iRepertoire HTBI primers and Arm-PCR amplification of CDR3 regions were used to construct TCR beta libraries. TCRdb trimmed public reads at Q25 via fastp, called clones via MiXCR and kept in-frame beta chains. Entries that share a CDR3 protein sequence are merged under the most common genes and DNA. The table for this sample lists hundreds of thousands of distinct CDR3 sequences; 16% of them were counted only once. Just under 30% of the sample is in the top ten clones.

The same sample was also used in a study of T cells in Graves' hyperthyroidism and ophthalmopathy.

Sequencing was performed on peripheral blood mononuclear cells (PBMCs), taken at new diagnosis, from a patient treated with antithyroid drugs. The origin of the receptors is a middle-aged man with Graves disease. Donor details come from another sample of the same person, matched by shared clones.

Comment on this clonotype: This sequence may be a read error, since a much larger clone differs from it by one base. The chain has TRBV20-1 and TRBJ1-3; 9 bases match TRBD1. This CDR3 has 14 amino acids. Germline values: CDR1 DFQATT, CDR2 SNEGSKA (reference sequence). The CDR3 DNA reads TGCAGTGCCGAACAGGGGGCAGGGGGAAGCACCATATATTTT. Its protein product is CSAEQGAGGSTIYF.

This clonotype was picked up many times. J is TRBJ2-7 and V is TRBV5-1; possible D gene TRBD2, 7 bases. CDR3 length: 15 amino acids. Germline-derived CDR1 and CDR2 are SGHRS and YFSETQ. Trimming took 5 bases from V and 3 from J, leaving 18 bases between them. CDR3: CASSGGGALDYEQYF. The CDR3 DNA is TGCGCCAGCAGTGGAGGGGGGGCGCTGGACTACGAGCAGTACTTC.

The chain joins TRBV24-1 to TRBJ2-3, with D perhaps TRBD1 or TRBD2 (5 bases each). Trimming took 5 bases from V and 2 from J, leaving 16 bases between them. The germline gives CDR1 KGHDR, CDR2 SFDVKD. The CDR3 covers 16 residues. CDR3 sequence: CATSGPPPGHTDTQYF. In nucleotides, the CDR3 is TGTGCCACCAGTGGCCCGCCCCCGGGGCACACAGATACGCAGTATTTT.

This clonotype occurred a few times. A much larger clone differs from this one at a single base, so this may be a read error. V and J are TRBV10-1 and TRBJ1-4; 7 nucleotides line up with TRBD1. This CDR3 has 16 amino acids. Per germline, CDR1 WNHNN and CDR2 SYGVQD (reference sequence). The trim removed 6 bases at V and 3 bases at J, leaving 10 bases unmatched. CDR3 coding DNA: TGCGCCAGCAGCGACGCCGGACAGGAGGCTAATGAAAAACTGTTTTTT. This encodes CASSDAGQEANEKLFF.

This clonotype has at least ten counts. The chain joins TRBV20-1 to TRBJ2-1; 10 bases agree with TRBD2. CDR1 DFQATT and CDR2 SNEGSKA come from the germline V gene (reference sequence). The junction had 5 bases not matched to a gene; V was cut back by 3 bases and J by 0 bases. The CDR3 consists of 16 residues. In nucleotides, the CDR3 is TGCAGTGCTAGGGGGGGACTAGCGAGCTCCTACAATGAGCAGTTCTTC. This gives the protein CSARGGLASSYNEQFF.

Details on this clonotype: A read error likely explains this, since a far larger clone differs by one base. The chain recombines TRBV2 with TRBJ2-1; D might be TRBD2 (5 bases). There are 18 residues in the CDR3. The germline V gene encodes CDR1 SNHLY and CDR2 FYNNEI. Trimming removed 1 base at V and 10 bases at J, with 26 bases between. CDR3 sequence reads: CASSEGPGLLGIAYEQFF. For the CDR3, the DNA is TGTGCCAGCAGTGAAGGGCCAGGACTTCTTGGAATAGCCTACGAGCAGTTCTTC.

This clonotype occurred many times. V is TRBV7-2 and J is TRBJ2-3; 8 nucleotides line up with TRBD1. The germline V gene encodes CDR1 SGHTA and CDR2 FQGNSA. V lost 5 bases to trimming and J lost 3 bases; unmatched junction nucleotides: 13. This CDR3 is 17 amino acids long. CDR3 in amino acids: CASSDYAGGLGTDTQYF. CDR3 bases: TGTGCCAGCAGCGATTACGCAGGGGGCTTAGGGACAGATACGCAGTATTTT. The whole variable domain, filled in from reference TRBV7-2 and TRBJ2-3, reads GAGVSQSPSNKVTEKGKDVELRCDPISGHTALYWYRQSLGQGLEFLIYFQGNSAPDKSGLPSDRFSAERTGGSVSTLTIQRTQQEDSAVYLCASSDYAGGLGTDTQYFGPGTRLTVL.

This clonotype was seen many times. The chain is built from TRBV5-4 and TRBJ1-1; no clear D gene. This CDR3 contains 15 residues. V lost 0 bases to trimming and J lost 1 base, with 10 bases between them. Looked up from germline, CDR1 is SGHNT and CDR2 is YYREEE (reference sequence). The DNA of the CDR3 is TGTGCCAGCAGCTTGGCGGTGGCTGCGAACACTGAAGCTTTCTTT. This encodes CASSLAVAANTEAFF. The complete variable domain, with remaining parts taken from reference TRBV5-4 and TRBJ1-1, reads ETGVTQSPTHLIKTRGQQVTLRCSSQSGHNTVSWYQQALGQGPQFIFQYYREEENGRGNFPPRFSGLQFPNYSSELNVNALELDDSALYLCASSLAVAANTEAFFGQGTRLTVV.

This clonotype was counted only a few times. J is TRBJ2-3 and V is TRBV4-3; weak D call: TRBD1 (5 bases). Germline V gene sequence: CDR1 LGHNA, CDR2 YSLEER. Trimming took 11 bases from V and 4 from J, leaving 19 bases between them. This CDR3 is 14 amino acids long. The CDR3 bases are TGCGCCTCCAGCAGGGTTGAACGACCAGATACGCAGTATTTT. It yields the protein CASSRVERPDTQYF.

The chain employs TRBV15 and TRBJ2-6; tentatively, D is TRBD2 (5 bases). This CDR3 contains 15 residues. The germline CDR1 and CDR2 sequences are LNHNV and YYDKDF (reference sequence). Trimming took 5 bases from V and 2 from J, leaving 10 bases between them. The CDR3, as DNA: TGTGCCACCAGCGGACTCAAAGCTGGGGCCAACGTCCTGACTTTC. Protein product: CATSGLKAGANVLTF.